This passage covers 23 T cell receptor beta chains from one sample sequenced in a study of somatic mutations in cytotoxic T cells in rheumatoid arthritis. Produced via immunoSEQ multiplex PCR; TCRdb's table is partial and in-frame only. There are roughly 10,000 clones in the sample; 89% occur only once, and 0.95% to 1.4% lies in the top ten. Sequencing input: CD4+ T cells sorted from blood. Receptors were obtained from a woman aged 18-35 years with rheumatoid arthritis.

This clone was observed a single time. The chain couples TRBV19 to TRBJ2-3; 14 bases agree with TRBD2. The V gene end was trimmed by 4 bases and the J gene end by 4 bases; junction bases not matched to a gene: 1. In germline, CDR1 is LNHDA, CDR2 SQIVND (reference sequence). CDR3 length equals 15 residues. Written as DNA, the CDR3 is TGTGCCAGTAGTACGGGACTAGCGGGGGCAGATACGCAGTATTTT. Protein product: CASSTGLAGADTQYF.

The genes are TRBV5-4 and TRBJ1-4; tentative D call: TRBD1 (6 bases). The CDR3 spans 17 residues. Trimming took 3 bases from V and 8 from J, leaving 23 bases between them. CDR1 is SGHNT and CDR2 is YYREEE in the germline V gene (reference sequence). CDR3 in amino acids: CASSSGGSGRNEEKLFF. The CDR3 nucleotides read TGTGCCAGCAGCTCTGGGGGCTCGGGACGAAACGAGGAAAAACTGTTTTTT.

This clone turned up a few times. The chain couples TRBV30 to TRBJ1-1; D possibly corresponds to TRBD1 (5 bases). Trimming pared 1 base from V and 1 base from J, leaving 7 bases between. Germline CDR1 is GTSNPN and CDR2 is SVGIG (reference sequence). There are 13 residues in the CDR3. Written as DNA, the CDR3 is TGTGCCTGGAGTGGGAGGGGGAACACTGAAGCTTTCTTT. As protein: CAWSGRGNTEAFF.

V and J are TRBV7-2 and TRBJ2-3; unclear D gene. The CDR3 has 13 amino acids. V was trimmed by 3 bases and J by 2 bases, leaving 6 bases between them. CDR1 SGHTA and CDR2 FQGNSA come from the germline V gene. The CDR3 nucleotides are TGTGCCAGCAGCTTCCCTAACACAGATACGCAGTATTTT. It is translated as CASSFPNTDTQYF.

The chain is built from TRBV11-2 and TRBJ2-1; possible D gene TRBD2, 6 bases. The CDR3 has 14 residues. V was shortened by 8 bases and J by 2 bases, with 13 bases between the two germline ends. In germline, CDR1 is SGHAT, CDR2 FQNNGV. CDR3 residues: CASGRGLPYNEQFF. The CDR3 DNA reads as TGTGCCAGCGGTAGAGGACTACCCTACAATGAGCAGTTCTTC.

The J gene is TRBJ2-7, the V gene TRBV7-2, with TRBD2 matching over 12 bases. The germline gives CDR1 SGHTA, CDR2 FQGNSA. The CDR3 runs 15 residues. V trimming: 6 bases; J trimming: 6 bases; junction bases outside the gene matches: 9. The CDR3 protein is CASRPGLAGSREQYF. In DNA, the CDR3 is TGTGCCAGCAGGCCCGGACTAGCGGGGTCTCGCGAGCAGTACTTC.

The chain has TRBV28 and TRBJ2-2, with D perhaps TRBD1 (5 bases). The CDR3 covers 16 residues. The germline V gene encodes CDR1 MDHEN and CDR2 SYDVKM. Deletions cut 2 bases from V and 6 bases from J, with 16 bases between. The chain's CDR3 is CASSLNRPGSPGELFF. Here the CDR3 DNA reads TGTGCCAGCAGTTTAAATCGTCCAGGGTCCCCCGGGGAGCTGTTTTTT.

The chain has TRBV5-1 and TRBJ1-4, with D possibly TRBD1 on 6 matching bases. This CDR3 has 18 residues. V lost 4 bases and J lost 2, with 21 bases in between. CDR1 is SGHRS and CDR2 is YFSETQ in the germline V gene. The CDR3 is CASSTGGQTRATNEKLFF. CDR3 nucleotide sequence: TGCGCCAGCAGCACCGGGGGGCAAACCAGGGCGACTAATGAAAAACTGTTTTTT.

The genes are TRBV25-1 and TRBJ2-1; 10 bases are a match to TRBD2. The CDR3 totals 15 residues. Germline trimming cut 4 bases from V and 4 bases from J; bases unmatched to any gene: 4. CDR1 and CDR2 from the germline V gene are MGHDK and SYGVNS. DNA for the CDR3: TGTGCCAGCAGTGTACCACTAGCGGGGTACAATGAGCAGTTCTTC. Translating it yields CASSVPLAGYNEQFF.

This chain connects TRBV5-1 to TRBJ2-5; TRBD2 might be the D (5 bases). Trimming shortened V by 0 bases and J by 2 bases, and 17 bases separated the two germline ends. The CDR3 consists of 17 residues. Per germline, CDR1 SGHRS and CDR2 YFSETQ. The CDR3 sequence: CASSLGEGRWKQETQYF. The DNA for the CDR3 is TGCGCCAGCAGCTTGGGAGAGGGCAGATGGAAGCAAGAGACCCAGTACTTC.

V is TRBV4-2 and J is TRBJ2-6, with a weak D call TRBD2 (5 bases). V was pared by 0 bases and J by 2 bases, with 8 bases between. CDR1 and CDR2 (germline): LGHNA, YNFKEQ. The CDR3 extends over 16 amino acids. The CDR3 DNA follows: TGTGCCAGCAGCCAAGATCCGGGGACTGGGGCCAACGTCCTGACTTTC. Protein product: CASSQDPGTGANVLTF.

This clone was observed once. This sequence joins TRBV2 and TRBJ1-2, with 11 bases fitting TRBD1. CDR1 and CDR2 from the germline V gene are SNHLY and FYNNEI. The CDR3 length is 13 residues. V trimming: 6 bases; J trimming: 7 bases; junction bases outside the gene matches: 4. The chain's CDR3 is CASRDRGLGGYTF. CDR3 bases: TGTGCCAGCAGGGACAGGGGGCTGGGTGGCTACACCTTC.

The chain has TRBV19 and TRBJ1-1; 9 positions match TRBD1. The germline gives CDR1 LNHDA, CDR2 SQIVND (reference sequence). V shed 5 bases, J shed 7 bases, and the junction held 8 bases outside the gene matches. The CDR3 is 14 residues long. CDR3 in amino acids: CASSVTGGAIEAFF. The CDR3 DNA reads TGTGCCAGTAGTGTTACAGGGGGCGCTATTGAAGCTTTCTTT. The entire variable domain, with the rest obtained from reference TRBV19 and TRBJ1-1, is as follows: DGGITQSPKYLFRKEGQNVTLSCEQNLNHDAMYWYRQDPGQGLRLIYYSQIVNDFQKGDIAEGYSVSREKKESFPLTVTSAQKNPTAFYLCASSVTGGAIEAFFGQGTRLTVV.

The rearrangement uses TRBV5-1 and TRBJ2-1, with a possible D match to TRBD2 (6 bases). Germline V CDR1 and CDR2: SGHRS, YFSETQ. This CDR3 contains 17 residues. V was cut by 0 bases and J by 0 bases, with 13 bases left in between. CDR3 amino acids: CASSLGGTAGSYNEQFF. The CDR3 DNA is TGCGCCAGCAGCTTGGGGGGGACTGCCGGCTCCTACAATGAGCAGTTCTTC.

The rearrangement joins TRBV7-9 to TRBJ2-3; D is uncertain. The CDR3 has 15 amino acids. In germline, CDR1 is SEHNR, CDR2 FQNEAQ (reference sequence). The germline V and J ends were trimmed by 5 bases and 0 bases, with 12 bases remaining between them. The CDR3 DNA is TGTGCCAGCAGCCCCCAAGGAGCCAGCACAGATACGCAGTATTTT. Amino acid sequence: CASSPQGASTDTQYF.

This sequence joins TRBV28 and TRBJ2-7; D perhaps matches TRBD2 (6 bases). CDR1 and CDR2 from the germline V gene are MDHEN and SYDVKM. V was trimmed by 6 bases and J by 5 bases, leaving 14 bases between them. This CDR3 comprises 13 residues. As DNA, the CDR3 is TGTGCCAGCAGGGCGGGGACTTTCGACGAGCAGTACTTC. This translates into CASRAGTFDEQYF.

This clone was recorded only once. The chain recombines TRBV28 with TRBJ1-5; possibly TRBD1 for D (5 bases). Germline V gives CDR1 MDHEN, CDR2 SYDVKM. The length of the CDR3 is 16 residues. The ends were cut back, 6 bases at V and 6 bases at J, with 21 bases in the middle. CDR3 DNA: TGTGCCAGCAGAGGTCGGGGGACGAGATATAGTCAGCCCCAGCATTTT. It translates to CASRGRGTRYSQPQHF. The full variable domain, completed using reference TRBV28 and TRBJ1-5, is DVKVTQSSRYLVKRTGEKVFLECVQDMDHENMFWYRQDPGLGLRLIYFSYDVKMKEKGDIPEGYSVSREKKERFSLILESASTNQTSMYLCASRGRGTRYSQPQHFGDGTRLSIL.

The CDR3 loop reads CASSQMGGGRHNEQFF. The CDR3 bases are TGTGCCAGCAGCCAAATGGGCGGGGGGCGTCACAATGAGCAGTTCTTC. The genes are TRBV7-9 and TRBJ2-1; 8 positions agree with TRBD2. Looked up from germline, CDR1 is SEHNR and CDR2 is FQNEAQ (reference sequence). The CDR3 is 16 residues long. The V and J ends lost 5 bases and 5 bases, in that order; junction bases with no gene match: 11.

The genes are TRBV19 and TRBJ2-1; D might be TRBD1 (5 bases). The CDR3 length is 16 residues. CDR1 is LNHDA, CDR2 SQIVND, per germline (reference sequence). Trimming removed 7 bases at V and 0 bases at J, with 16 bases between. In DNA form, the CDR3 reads TGTGCCAGTACCACCAGACAGACAAGCTCCTACAATGAGCAGTTCTTC. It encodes CASTTRQTSSYNEQFF.

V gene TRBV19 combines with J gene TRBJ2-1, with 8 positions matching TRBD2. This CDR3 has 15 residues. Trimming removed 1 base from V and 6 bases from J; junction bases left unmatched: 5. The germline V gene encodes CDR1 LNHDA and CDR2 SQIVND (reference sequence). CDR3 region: CASSIARGGINEQFF. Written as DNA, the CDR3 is TGTGCCAGTAGTATAGCCCGCGGGGGGATCAATGAGCAGTTCTTC. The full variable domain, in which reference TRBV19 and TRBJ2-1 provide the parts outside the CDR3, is DGGITQSPKYLFRKEGQNVTLSCEQNLNHDAMYWYRQDPGQGLRLIYYSQIVNDFQKGDIAEGYSVSREKKESFPLTVTSAQKNPTAFYLCASSIARGGINEQFFGPGTRLTVL.

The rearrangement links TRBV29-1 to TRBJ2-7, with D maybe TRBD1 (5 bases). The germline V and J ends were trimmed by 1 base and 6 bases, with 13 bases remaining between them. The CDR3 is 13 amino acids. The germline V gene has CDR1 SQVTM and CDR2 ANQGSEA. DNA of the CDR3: TGCAGCGTTGAAGCAAACAGGCAAGGCGAGCAGTACTTC. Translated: CSVEANRQGEQYF.

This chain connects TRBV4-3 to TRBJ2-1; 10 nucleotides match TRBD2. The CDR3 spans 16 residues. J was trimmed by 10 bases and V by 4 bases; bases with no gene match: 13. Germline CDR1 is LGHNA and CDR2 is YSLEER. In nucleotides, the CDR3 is TGCGCCAGCAGCCCTAGCGGGAGTGTCCTGGGATGGGAGCAGTTCTTC. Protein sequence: CASSPSGSVLGWEQFF.

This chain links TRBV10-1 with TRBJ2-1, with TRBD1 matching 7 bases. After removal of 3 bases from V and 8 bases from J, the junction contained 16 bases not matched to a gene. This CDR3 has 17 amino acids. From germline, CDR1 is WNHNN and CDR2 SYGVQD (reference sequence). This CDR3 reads CASSEIPYQGVRDEQFF. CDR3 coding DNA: TGCGCCAGCAGTGAAATCCCTTACCAGGGGGTCCGCGATGAGCAGTTCTTC.